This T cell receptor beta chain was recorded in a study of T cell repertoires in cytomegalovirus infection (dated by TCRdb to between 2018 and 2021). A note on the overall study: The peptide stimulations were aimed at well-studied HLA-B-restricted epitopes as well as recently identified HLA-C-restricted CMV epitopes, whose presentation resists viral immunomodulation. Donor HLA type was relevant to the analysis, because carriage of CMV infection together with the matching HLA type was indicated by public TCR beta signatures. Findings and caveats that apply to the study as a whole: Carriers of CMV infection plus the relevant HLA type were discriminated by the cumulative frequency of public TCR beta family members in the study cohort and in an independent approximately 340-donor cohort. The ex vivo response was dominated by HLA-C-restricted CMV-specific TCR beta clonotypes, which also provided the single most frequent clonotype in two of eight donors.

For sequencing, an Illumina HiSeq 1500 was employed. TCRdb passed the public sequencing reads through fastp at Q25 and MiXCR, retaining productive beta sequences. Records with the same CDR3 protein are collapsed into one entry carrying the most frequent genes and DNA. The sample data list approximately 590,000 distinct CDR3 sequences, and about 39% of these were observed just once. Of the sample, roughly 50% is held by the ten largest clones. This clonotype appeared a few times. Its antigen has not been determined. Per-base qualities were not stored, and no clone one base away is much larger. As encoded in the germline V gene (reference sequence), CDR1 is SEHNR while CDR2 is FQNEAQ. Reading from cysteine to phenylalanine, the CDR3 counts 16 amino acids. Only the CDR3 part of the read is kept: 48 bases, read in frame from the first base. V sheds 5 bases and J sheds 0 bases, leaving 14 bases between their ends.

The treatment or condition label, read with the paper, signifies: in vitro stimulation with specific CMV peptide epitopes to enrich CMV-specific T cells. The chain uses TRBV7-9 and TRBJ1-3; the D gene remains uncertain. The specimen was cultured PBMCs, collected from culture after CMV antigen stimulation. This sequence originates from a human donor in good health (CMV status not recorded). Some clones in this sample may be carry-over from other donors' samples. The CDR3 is CASSPAGLPSGNTIYF. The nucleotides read TGTGCCAGCAGCCCGGCCGGTCTACCCTCTGGAAACACCATATATTTT.